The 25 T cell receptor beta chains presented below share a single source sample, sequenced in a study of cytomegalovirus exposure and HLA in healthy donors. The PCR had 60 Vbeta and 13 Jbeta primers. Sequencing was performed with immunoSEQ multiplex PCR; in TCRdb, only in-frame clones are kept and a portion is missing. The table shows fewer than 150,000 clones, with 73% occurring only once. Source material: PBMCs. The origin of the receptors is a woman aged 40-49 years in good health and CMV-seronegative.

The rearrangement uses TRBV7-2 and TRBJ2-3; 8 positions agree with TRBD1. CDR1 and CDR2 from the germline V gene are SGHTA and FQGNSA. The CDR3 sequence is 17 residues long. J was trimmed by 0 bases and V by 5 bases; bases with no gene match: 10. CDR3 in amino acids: CASSPAGQGASTDTQYF. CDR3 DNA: TGTGCCAGCAGCCCCGCCGGGCAGGGGGCGAGCACAGATACGCAGTATTTT.

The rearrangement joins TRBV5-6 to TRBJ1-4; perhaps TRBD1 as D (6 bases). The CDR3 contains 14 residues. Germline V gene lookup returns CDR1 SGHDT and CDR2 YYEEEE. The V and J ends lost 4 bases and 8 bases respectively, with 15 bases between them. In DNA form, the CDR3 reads TGTGCCAGCAGCCTAGGGGGGGCTGAAGAAAAACTGTTTTTT. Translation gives CASSLGGAEEKLFF.

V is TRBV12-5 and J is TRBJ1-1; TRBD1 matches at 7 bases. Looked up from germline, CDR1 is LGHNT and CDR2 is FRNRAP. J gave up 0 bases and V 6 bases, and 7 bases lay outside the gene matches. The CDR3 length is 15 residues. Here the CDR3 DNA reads TGTGCTAGTGGGGTTCGAGGGGGCCTGAACACTGAAGCTTTCTTT. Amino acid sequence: CASGVRGGLNTEAFF.

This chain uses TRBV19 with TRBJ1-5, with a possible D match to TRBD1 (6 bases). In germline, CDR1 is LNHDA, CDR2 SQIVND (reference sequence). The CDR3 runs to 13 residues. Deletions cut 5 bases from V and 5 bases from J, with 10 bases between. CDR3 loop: CASSEQGYQPQHF. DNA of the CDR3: TGTGCCAGTAGTGAACAGGGTTATCAGCCCCAGCATTTT.

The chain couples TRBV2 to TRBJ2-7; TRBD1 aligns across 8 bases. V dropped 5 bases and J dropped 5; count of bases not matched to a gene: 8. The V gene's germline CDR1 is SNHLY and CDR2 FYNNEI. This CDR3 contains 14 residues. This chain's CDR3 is CASSRTGRGDEQYF. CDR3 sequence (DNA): TGTGCCAGCAGTCGGACAGGGCGCGGGGACGAGCAGTACTTC.

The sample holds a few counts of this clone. DNA for the CDR3: TGCGCCAGCAGCCAAGAAACTGAGGCGGATCGATACGAGCAGTACTTC. Translation gives CASSQETEADRYEQYF. This rearrangement joins TRBV4-3 to TRBJ2-7; no reliable D call. This CDR3 contains 16 residues. V was cut by 0 bases and J by 4 bases, with 16 bases left in between. Germline V gives CDR1 LGHNA, CDR2 YSLEER.

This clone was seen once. The CDR3: CASQAEPQETQYF. CDR3 DNA sequence: TGTGCCAGCCAGGCAGAACCCCAAGAGACCCAGTACTTC. The chain carries TRBV7-6 and TRBJ2-5; D remains ambiguous. Between the trimmed V and J ends, which lost 8 bases and 1 base, there was a span of 11 bases. The CDR3 covers 13 residues. Germline V CDR1 and CDR2: SGHVS, FNYEAQ.

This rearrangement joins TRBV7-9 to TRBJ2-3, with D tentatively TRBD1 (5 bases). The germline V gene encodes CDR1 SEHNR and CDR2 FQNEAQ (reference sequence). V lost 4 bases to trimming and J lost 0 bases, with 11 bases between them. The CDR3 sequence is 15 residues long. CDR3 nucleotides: TGTGCCAGCAGCTCGACAGCTCAAAGCACAGATACGCAGTATTTT. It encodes CASSSTAQSTDTQYF.

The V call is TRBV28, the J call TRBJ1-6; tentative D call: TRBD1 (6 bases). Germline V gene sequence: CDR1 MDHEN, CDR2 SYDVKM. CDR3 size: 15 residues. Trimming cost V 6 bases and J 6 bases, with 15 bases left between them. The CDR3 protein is CASSTQGPLNSPLHF. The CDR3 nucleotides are TGTGCCAGCAGCACGCAGGGGCCCCTTAATTCACCCCTCCACTTT.

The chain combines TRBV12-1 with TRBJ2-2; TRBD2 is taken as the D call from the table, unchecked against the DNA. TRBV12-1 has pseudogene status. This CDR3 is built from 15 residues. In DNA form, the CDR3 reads TGTGCCAGCCGTCCCCGGCGGGGGCAAGCCGGGGAGCTGTTTTTT. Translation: CASRPRRGQAGELFF.

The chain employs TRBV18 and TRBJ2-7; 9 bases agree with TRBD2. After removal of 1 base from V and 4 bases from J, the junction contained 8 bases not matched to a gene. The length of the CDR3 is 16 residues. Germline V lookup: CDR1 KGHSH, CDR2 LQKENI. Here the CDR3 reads CASSPQGSGSWYEQYF. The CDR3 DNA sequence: TGTGCCAGCTCACCACAGGGTAGCGGGAGCTGGTACGAGCAGTACTTC.

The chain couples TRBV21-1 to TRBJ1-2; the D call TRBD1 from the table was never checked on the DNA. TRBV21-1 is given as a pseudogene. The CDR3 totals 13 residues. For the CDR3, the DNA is TGTGCCAGCAGTTCGACAGGGGCCTATGGCTACACCTTC. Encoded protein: CASSSTGAYGYTF.

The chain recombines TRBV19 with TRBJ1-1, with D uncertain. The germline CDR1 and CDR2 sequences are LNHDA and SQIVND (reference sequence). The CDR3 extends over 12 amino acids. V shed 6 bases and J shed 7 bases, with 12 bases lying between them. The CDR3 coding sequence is TGTGCCAGTAGACCCCGGCGGGGTGAAGCTTTCTTT. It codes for CASRPRRGEAFF.

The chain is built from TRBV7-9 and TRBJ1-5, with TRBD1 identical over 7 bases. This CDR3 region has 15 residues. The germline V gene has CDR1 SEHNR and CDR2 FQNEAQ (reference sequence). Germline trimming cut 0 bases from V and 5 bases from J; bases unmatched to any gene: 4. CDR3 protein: CASSLAGGWDQPQHF. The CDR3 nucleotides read TGTGCCAGCAGCTTAGCAGGGGGCTGGGATCAGCCCCAGCATTTT.

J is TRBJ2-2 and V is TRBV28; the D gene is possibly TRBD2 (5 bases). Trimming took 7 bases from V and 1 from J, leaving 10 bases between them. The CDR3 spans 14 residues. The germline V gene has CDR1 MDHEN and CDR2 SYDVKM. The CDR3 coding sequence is TGTGCCAGCACGGACTTACAGAACACCGGGGAGCTGTTTTTT. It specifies CASTDLQNTGELFF.

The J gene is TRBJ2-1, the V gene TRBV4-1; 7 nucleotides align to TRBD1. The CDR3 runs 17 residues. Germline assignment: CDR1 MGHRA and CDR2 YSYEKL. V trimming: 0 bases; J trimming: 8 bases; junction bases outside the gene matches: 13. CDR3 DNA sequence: TGCGCCAGCAGCCAAGATCAGGGGTCGCAGGGGGTCGATGAGCAGTTCTTC. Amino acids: CASSQDQGSQGVDEQFF.

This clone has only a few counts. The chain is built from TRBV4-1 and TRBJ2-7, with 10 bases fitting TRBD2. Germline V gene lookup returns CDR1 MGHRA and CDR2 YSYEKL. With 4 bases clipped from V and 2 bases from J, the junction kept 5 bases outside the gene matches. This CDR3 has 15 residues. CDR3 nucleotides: TGCGCCAGCAGCCCCATAGCGGGAGGCACCTACGAGCAGTACTTC. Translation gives CASSPIAGGTYEQYF.

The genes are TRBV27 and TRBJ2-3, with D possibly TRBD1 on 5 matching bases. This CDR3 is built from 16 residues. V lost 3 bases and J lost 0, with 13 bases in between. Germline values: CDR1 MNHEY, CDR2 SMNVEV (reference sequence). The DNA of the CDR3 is TGTGCCAGCAGTTTGGGGCCAGCAGCTAGCACAGATACGCAGTATTTT. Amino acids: CASSLGPAASTDTQYF.

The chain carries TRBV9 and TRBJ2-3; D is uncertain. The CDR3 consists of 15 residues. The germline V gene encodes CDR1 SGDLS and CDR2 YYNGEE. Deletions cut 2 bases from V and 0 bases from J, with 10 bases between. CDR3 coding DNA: TGTGCCAGCAGCGTGCCCGGTCCTAGCACAGATACGCAGTATTTT. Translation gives CASSVPGPSTDTQYF.

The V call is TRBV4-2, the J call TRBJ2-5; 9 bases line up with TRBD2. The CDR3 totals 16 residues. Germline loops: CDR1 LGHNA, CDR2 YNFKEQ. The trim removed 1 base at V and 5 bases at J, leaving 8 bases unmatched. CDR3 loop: CASSQGRGRDGETQYF. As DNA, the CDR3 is TGTGCCAGCAGCCAAGGGCGCGGGAGGGACGGGGAGACCCAGTACTTC.

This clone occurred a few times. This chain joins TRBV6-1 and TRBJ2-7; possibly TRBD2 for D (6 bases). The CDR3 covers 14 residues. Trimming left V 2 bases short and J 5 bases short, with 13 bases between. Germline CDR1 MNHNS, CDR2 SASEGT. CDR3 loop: CASSEIGGVDEQYF. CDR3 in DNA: TGTGCCAGCAGTGAAATCGGGGGAGTAGACGAGCAGTACTTC.

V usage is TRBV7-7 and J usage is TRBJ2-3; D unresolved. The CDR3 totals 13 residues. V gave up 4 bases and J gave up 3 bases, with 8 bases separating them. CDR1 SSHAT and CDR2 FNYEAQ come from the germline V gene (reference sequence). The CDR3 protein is CASSSTFTDTQYF. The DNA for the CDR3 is TGTGCCAGCAGCTCCACTTTTACAGATACGCAGTATTTT.

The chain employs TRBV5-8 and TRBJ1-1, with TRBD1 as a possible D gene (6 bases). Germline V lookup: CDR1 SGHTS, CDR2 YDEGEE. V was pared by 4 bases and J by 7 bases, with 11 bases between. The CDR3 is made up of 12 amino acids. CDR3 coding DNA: TGTGCCAGCAGCCCGGGACACTTTGAAGCTTTCTTT. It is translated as CASSPGHFEAFF.

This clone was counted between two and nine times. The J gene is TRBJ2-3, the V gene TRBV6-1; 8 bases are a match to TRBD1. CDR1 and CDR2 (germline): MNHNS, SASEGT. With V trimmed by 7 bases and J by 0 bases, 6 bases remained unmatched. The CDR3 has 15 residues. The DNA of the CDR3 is TGTGCCAGCACGACAGGGGCATCCAGCACAGATACGCAGTATTTT. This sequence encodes CASTTGASSTDTQYF.

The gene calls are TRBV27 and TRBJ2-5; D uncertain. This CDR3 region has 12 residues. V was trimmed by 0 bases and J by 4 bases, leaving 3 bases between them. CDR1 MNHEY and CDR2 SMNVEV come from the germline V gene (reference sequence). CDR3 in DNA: TGTGCCAGCAGTTTATCGAGAGAGACCCAGTACTTC. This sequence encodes CASSLSRETQYF.